This T cell receptor beta chain was identified in a study of CD4 T cells in relation to SARS-CoV-2 and coronaviruses. This CDR3 comprises 19 residues. Germline values: CDR1 SEHNR, CDR2 FQNEAQ (reference sequence). V shed 4 bases, J shed 3 bases, and the junction held 20 bases outside the gene matches. Profiled with immunoSEQ multiplex PCR; TCRdb holds only in-frame clones, not every one. The table has about 38,000 clones, around 77% seen once. On this clone itself: Its target is unknown.

For around ten days, about 9.9 x 10^4 sorted CD4+ cells grew with T cell-depleted PBMCs and CEF. The sequenced sample was memory CD4+ T cells from PBMCs, cultured in vitro. The chain recombines TRBV7-9 with TRBJ2-5; 7 bases line up with TRBD1. The receptor was derived from an adult with COVID-19. CDR3 in DNA: TGTGCCAGCAGCTCCATGTACGCCAGGGGGATCCTCGGGGAAGAGACCCAGTACTTC. Translation: CASSSMYARGILGEETQYF.